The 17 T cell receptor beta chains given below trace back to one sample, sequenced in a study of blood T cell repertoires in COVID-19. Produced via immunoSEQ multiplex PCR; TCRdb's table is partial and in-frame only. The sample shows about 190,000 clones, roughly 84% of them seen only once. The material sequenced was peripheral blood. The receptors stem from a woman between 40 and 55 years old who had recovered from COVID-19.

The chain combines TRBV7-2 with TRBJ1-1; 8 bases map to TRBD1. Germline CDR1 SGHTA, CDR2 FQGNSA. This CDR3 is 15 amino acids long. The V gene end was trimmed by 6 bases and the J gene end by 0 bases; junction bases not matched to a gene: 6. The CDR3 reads CASRPGTGVNTEAFF. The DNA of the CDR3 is TGTGCCAGCAGGCCAGGGACAGGCGTGAACACTGAAGCTTTCTTT.

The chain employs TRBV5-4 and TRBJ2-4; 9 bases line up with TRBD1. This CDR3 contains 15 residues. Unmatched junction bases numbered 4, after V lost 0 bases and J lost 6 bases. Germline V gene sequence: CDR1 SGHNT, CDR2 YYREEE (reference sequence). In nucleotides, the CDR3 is TGTGCCAGCAGCTTGGGACAGGGGGTTGGAAACATTCAGTACTTC. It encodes CASSLGQGVGNIQYF. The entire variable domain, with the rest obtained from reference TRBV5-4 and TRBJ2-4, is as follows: ETGVTQSPTHLIKTRGQQVTLRCSSQSGHNTVSWYQQALGQGPQFIFQYYREEENGRGNFPPRFSGLQFPNYSSELNVNALELDDSALYLCASSLGQGVGNIQYFGAGTRLSVL.

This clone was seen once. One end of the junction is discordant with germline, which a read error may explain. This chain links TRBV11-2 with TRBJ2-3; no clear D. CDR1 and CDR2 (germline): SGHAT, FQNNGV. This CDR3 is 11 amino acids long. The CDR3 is CASSLELTLSF. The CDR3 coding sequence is TGTGCCAGCAGCTTAGAATTAACTCTTAGTTTT.

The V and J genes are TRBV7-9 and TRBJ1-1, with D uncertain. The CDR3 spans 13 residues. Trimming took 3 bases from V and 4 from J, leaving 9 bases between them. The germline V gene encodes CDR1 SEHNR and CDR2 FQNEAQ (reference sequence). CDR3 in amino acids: CASSFMEGTEAFF. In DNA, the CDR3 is TGTGCCAGCAGCTTTATGGAGGGCACTGAAGCTTTCTTT.

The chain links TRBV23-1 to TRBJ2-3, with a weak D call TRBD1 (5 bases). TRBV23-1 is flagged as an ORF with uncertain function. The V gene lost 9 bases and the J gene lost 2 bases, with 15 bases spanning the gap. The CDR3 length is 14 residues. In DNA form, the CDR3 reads TGCGCCAGGAGGACAACCGTTTCCACAGATACGCAGTATTTT. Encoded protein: CARRTTVSTDTQYF.

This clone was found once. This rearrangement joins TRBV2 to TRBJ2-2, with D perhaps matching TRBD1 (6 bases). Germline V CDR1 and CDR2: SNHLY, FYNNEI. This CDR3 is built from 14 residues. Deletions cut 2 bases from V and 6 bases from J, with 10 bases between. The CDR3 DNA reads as TGTGCCAGCAGTGAAACTACAGGGTCCGGGGAGCTGTTTTTT. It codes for CASSETTGSGELFF.

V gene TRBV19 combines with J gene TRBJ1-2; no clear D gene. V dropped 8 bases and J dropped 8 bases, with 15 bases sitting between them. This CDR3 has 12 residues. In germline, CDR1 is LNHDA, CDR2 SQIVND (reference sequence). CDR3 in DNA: TGTGCCAGTCGGGTGGGCGAGGGAGGCTACACCTTC. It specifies CASRVGEGGYTF.

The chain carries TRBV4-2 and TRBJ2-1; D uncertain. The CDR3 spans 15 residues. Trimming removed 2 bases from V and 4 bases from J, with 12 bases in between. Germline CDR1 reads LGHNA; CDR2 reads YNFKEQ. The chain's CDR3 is CASSQNVVSYNEQFF. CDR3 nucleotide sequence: TGTGCCAGCAGCCAAAACGTCGTGAGTTACAATGAGCAGTTCTTC.

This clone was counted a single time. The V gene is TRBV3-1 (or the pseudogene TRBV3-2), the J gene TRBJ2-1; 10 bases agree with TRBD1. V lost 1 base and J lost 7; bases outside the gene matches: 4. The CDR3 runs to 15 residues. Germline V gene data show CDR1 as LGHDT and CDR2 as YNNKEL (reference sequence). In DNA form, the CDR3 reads TGTGCCAGCAGCCAAGGAGGGACAGGGGTTAATGAGCAGTTCTTC. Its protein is CASSQGGTGVNEQFF.

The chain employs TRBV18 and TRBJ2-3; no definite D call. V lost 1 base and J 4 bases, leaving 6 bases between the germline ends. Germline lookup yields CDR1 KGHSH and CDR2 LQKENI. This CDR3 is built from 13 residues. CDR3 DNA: TGTGCCAGCTCACCACTCCCGGCAGATACGCAGTATTTT. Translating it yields CASSPLPADTQYF. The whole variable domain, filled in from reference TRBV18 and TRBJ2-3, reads NAGVMQNPRHLVRRRGQEARLRCSPMKGHSHVYWYRQLPEEGLKFMVYLQKENIIDESGMPKERFSAEFPKEGPSILRIQQVVRGDSAAYFCASSPLPADTQYFGPGTRLTVL.

The CDR3 bases are TGTGCCATCAGAGATACAGGGAACGGGGAGACCCAGTACTTC. This translates into CAIRDTGNGETQYF. V is TRBV10-3 and J is TRBJ2-5; a weak D match, TRBD1 (6 bases). V lost 6 bases and J 5 bases, leaving 16 bases between the germline ends. This CDR3 is built from 14 residues. CDR1 and CDR2 (germline): ENHRY, SYGVKD.

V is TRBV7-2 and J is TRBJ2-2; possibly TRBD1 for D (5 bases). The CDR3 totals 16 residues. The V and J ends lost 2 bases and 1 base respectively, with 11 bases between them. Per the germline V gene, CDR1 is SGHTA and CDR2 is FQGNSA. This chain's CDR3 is CASSLSGIQNTGELFF. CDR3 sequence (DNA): TGTGCCAGCAGCTTATCAGGGATCCAGAACACCGGGGAGCTGTTTTTT.

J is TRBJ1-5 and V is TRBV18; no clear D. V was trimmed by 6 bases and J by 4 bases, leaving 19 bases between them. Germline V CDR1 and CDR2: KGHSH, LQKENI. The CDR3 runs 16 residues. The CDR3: CASSPGDVTFNQPQHF. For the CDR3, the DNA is TGTGCCAGCTCTCCGGGAGACGTAACGTTTAATCAGCCCCAGCATTTT.

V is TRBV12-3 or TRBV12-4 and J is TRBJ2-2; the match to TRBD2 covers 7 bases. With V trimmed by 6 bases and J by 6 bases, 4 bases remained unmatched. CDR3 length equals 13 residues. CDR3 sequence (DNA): TGTGCCAGCAGCCCCACTAGCGCCGGGGAGCTGTTTTTT. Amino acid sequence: CASSPTSAGELFF.

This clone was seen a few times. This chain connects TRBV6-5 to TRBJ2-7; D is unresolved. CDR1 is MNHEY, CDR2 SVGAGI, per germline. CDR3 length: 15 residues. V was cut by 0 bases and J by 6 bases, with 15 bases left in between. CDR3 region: CASSYSVTSDSEQYF. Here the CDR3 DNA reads TGTGCCAGCAGTTACTCGGTAACGTCCGACTCCGAGCAGTACTTC.

CDR3 loop: CASSQHGGSYYEQYF. In DNA form, the CDR3 reads TGTGCCAGCAGCCAACACGGGGGGTCCTACTACGAGCAGTACTTC. This chain connects TRBV3-1 (or the pseudogene TRBV3-2) to TRBJ2-7, with 7 positions matching TRBD2. The ends lost 2 bases at V and 3 bases at J; junction bases unmatched: 7. Germline lookup yields CDR1 LGHDT and CDR2 YNNKEL (reference sequence). The CDR3 extends over 15 amino acids.

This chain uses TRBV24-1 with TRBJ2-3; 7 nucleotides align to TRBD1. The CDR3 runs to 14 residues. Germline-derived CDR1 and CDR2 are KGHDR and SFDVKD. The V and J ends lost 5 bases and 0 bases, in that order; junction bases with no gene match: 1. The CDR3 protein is CATSAGQSTDTQYF. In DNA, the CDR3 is TGTGCCACCAGTGCGGGACAGAGCACAGATACGCAGTATTTT.